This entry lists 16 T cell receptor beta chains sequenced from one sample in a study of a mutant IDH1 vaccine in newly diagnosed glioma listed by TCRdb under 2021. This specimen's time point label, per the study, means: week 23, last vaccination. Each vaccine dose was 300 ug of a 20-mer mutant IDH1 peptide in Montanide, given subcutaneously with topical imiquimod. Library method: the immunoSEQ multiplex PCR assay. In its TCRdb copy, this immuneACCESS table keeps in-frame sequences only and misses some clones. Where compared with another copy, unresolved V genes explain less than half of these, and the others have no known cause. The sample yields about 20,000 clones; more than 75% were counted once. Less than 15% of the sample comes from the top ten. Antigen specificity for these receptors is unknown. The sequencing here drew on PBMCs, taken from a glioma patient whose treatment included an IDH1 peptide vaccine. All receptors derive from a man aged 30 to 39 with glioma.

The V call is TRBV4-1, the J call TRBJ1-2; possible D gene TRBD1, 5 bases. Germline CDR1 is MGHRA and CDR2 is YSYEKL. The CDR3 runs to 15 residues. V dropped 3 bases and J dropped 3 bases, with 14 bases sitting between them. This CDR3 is CASSHQARGDYGYTF. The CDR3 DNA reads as TGCGCCAGCAGCCATCAAGCCCGGGGCGACTATGGCTACACCTTC.

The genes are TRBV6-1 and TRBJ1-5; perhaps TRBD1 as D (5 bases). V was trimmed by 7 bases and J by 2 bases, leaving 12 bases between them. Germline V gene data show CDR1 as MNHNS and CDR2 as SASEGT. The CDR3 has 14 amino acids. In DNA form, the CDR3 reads TGTGCCAGCATGGGGGGGGGTGGCAATCAGCCCCAGCATTTT. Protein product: CASMGGGGNQPQHF.

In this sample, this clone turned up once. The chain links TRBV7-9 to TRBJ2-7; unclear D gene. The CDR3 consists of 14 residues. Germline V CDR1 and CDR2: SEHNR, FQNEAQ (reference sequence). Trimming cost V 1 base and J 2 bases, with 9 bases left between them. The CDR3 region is CASSLGPEAYEQYF. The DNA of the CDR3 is TGTGCCAGCAGCTTAGGGCCCGAAGCCTACGAGCAGTACTTC.

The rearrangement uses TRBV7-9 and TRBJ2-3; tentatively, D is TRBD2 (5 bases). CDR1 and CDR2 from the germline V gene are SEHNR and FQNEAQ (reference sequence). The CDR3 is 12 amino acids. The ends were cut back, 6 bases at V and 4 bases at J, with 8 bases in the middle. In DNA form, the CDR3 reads TGTGCCAGCAGGTGGGAGTCAGATACGCAGTATTTT. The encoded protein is CASRWESDTQYF.

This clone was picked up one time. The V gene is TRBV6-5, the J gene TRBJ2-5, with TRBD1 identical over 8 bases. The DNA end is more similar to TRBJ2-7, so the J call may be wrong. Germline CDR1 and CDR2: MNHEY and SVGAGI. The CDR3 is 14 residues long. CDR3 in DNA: TGTGCCAGCAGCCAGGACAGGGTGGTCCACGAGCAGTACTTC. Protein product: CASSQDRVVHEQYF.

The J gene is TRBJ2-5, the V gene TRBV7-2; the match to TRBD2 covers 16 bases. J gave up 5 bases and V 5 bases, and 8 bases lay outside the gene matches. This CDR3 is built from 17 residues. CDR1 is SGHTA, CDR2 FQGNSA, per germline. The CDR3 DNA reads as TGTGCCAGCAGCCCGGGGACTAGCGGGAGGGCCCTGGAGACCCAGTACTTC. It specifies CASSPGTSGRALETQYF. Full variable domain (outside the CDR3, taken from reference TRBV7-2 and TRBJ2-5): GAGVSQSPSNKVTEKGKDVELRCDPISGHTALYWYRQSLGQGLEFLIYFQGNSAPDKSGLPSDRFSAERTGGSVSTLTIQRTQQEDSAVYLCASSPGTSGRALETQYFGPGTRLLVL.

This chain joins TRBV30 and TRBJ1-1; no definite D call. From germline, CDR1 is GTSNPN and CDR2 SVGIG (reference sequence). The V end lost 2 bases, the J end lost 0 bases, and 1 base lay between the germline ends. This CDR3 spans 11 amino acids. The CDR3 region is CAWSLNTEAFF. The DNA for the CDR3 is TGTGCCTGGAGTCTGAACACTGAAGCTTTCTTT.

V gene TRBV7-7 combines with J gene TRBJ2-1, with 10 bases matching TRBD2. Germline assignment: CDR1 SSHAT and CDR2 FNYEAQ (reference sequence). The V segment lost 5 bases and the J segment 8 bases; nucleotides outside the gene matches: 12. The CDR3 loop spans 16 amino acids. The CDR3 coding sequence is TGTGCCAGCAGCCCCCGGCTAGCGGGAGTGGGAGATGAGCAGTTCTTC. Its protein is CASSPRLAGVGDEQFF.

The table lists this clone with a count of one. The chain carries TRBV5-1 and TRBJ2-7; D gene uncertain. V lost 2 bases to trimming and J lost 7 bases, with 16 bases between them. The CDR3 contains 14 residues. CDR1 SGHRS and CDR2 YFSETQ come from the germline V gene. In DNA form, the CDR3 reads TGCGCCAGCAGCTTCGGGCAGGCCAATGTGGAGCAGTACTTC. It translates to CASSFGQANVEQYF. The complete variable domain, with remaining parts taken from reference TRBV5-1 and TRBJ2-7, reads KAGVTQTPRYLIKTRGQQVTLSCSPISGHRSVSWYQQTPGQGLQFLFEYFSETQRNKGNFPGRFSGRQFSNSRSEMNVSTLELGDSALYLCASSFGQANVEQYFGPGTRLTVT.

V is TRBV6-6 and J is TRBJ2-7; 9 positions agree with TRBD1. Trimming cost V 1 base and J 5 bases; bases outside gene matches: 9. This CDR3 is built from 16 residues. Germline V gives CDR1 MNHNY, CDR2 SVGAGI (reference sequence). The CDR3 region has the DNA TGTGCCAGCAGTTACTTCACCGGGACAGGGATCAACGAGCAGTACTTC. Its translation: CASSYFTGTGINEQYF.

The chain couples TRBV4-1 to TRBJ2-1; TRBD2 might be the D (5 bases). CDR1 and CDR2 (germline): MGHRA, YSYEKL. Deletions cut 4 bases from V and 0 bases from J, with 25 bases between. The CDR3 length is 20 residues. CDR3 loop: CASSLRVTLISPSSYNEQFF. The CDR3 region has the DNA TGCGCCAGCAGCCTGCGGGTTACCTTAATCTCCCCTAGCTCCTACAATGAGCAGTTCTTC.

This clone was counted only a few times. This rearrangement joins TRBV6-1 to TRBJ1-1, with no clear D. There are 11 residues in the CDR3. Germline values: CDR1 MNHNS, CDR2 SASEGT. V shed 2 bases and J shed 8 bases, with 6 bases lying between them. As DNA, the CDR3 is TGTGCCAGCAGTGAATTCCTGGAAGCTTTCTTT. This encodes CASSEFLEAFF.

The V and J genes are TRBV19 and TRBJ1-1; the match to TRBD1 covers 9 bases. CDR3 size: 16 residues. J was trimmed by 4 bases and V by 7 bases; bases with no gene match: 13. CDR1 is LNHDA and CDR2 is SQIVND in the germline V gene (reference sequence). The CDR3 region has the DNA TGTGCCAGTAATAGGGGACAGGGCGAGTTGAGCACTGAAGCTTTCTTT. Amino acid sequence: CASNRGQGELSTEAFF. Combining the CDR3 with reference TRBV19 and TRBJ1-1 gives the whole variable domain DGGITQSPKYLFRKEGQNVTLSCEQNLNHDAMYWYRQDPGQGLRLIYYSQIVNDFQKGDIAEGYSVSREKKESFPLTVTSAQKNPTAFYLCASNRGQGELSTEAFFGQGTRLTVV.

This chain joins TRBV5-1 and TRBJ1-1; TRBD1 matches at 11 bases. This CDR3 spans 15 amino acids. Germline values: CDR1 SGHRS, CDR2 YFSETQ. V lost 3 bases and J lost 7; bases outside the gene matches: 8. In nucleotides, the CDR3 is TGCGCCAGCAGCTCCTGGACAGGGGGCGGAGGTGAAGCTTTCTTT. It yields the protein CASSSWTGGGGEAFF.

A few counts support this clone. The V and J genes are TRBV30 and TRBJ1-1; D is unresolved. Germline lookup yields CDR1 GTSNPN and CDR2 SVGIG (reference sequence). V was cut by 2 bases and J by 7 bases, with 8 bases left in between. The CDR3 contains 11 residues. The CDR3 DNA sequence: TGTGCCTGGAGTCCTCGGGGTGAAGCTTTCTTT. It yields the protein CAWSPRGEAFF.

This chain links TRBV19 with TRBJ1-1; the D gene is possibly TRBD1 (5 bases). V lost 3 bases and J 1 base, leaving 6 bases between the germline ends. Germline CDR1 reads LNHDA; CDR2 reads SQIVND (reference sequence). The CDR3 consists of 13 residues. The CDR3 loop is CASSMTANTEAFF. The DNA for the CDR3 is TGTGCCAGTAGTATGACAGCGAACACTGAAGCTTTCTTT.